This T cell receptor (beta chain) appears in the sequencing data of a study of cytomegalovirus exposure and HLA in healthy donors. Notes on this clone: Its antigen is unknown.

Overall study results and limits: The study recorded about 160 TCR beta chains that were cytomegalovirus-associated. Most TCR sequences were rare, but some public TCRs occurred in many donors.

Generated by immunoSEQ multiplex PCR, the TCRdb table keeps only in-frame clones and is missing some. The sample includes around 95,000 clones, roughly 85% of them seen just once. J lost 2 bases, V lost 2 bases, and 13 bases had no gene match. CDR3 size: 18 residues. Germline V gene data show CDR1 as SGHNT and CDR2 as YENEEA. The chain joins TRBV11-3 to TRBJ1-2, with 8 bases lining up with TRBD1. Sequencing was performed on PBMCs. The sequence derives from a man aged 18 to 29 in good health and CMV-seropositive. CDR3 nucleotides: TGTGCCAGCAGCTTATCCATAGGACAGGGCTTTACCAACTATGGCTACACCTTC. Encoded protein: CASSLSIGQGFTNYGYTF.